The clone carrying this T cell receptor (beta chain) showed up many times. The target antigen is unknown. Using a J-beta primer mix together with a sample-barcoded 5' primer, a second PCR was run for 7 to 11 cycles. Per-sample output comprised a minimum of 2.5 million paired-end reads containing CDR3. A single record per CDR3 protein comes from TCRdb applying MiXCR to the 5' RACE reads. This table has approximately 700,000 distinct CDR3 sequences, 32% appearing once. The entry originates in a study of blood T cells in healthy people across ages. Study-level results: Naive T cell percentage showed a strong correlation with TCR beta diversity.

The V and J ends lost 4 bases and 1 base respectively, with 21 bases between them. Germline CDR1 and CDR2: SGHKS and YYEKEE (reference sequence). The length of the CDR3 is 18 residues. Sequencing was carried out using blood. The clonotype comes from a woman at least 80 years old in good health. The J gene is TRBJ1-5, the V gene TRBV5-5; a weak D match, TRBD1 (6 bases). The CDR3 here is CASSPSSGAMGSNQPQHF. The CDR3, as DNA: TGTGCCAGCAGCCCCTCCTCGGGGGCCATGGGAAGCAATCAGCCCCAGCATTTT.